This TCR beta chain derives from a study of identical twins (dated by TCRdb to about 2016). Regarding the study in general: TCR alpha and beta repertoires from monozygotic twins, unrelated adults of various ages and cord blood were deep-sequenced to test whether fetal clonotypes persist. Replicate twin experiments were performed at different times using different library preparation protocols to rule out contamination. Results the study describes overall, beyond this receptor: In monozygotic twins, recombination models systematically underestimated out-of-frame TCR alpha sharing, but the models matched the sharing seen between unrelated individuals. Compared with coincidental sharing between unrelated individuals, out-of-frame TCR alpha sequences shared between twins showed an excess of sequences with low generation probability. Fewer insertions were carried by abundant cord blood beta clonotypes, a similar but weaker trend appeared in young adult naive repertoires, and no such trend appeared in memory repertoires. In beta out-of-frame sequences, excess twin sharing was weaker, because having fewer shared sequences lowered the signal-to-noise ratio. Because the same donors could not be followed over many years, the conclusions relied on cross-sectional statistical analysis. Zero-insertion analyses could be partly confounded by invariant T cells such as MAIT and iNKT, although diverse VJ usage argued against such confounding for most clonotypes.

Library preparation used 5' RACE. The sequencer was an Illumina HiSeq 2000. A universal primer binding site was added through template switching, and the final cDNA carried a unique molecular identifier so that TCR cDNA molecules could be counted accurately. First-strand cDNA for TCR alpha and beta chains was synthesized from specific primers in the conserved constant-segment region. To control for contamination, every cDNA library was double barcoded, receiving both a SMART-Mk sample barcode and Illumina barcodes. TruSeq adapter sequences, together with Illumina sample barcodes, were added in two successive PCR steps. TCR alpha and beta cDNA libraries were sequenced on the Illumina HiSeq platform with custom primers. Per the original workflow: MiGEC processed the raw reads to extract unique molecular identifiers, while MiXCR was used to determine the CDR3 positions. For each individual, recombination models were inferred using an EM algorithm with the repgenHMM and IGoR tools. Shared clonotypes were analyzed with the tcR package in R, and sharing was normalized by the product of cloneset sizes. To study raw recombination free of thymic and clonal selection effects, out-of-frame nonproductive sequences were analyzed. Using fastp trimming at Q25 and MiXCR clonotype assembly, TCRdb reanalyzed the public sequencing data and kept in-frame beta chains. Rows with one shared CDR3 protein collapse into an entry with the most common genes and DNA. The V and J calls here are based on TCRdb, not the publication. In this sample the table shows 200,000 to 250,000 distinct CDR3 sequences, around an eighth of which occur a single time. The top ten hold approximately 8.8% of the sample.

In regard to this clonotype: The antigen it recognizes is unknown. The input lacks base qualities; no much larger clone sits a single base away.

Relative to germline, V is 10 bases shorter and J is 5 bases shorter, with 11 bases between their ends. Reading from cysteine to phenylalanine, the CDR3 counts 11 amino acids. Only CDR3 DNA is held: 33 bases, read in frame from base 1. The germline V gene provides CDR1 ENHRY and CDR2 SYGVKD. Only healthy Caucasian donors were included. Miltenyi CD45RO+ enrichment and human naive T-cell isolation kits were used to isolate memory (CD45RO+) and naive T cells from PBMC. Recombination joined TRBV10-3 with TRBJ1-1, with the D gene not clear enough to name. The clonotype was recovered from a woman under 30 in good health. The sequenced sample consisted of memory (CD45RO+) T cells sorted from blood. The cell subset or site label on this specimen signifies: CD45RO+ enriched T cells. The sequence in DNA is TGTGCCACCCTCCACGAAACTGAAGCTTTCTTT. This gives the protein CATLHETEAFF.